This is a list of T cell receptor beta chains from one sample in a study of blood T cells in healthy people across ages. TCRdb redid the calling of the 5' RACE reads with MiXCR, one entry per CDR3 protein. The sample holds around 1,700,000 distinct CDR3 sequences, roughly 27% seen once. Sequencing was carried out using blood. The receptors here all came from a woman aged 25 to 39 in good health. CDR3s include the opening cysteine and the closing phenylalanine or tryptophan. The order of the fields is clone size, D gene, J gene, V gene, CDR3 DNA, CDR3 protein. The D gene is left open where the match is weak. Clone size, where shown, is once, few, many, or a class for clones that have expanded.

clone size: NA
D gene: TRBD1
J gene: TRBJ2-3
V gene: TRBV10-2
CDR3 DNA: TGCGCCAGCAACCGGGACAGGGTTTCTGATACGCAGTATTTT
CDR3 protein: CASNRDRVSDTQYF

clone size: few
D gene: NA
J gene: TRBJ2-3
V gene: TRBV5-1
CDR3 DNA: TGCGCCAGCAGCTCAGGACAGTTTGAAGATACGCAGTATTTT
CDR3 protein: CASSSGQFEDTQYF

clone size: NA
D gene: TRBD2
J gene: TRBJ2-5
V gene: TRBV4-1
CDR3 DNA: TGCGCCAGCAGCTCCCAACTAGCGGGAGGAGAGACCCAGTACTTC
CDR3 protein: CASSSQLAGGETQYF

clone size: NA
D gene: TRBD1
J gene: TRBJ2-2
V gene: TRBV5-1
CDR3 DNA: TGCGCCAGCAGCTCGGCCGGGACAGGGGAAACCGGGGAGCTGTTTTTT
CDR3 protein: CASSSAGTGETGELFF

clone size: few
D gene: NA
J gene: TRBJ2-1
V gene: TRBV20-1
CDR3 DNA: TGCAGTGCTAGGCTCATCCAGTCGGGGAACAATGAGCAGTTCTTC
CDR3 protein: CSARLIQSGNNEQFF

clone size: few
D gene: TRBD2
J gene: TRBJ2-6
V gene: TRBV20-1
CDR3 DNA: TGCAGTGCTTGTCGCCTAGCGGAGGTTTTCTCTGGGGCCAACGTCCTGACTTTC
CDR3 protein: CSACRLAEVFSGANVLTF

clone size: NA
D gene: TRBD2
J gene: TRBJ2-1
V gene: TRBV18
CDR3 DNA: TGTGCCGGCTCACCACGAGGGCCTAGCGGGAGACAACACAATGAGCAGTTCTTC
CDR3 protein: CAGSPRGPSGRQHNEQFF

clone size: NA
D gene: NA
J gene: TRBJ2-5
V gene: TRBV7-3
CDR3 DNA: TGTGTCAGCAGCTTAAGCTACGAAGAGACCCAGTACTTC
CDR3 protein: CVSSLSYEETQYF

clone size: NA
D gene: NA
J gene: TRBJ1-2
V gene: TRBV18
CDR3 DNA: TGTGCCAGCTCAGGCGGATCGGACTATGGCTACACCTTC
CDR3 protein: CASSGGSDYGYTF

clone size: NA
D gene: NA
J gene: TRBJ1-2
V gene: TRBV21-1
CDR3 DNA: TGTGCCAGCAGCGGTGAAGGGGGGGCTGACTATGGCTACACCTTC
CDR3 protein: CASSGEGGADYGYTF

clone size: NA
D gene: NA
J gene: TRBJ1-2
V gene: TRBV5-6
CDR3 DNA: TGTGCCAGCACCGGGACGGCGGAGTTCTATGGCTACACCTTC
CDR3 protein: CASTGTAEFYGYTF

clone size: few
D gene: NA
J gene: TRBJ2-1
V gene: TRBV20-1
CDR3 DNA: TGCAGTGCTAGAAAGGAGGGGGCCTACAATGAGCAGTTCTTC
CDR3 protein: CSARKEGAYNEQFF

clone size: few
D gene: TRBD2
J gene: TRBJ2-7
V gene: TRBV3-1
CDR3 DNA: TGTGCCAGCAGCCAAGAATGGAGTAGCGGGAGTCCCTCCTACGAGCAGTACTTC
CDR3 protein: CASSQEWSSGSPSYEQYF

clone size: NA
D gene: NA
J gene: TRBJ1-6
V gene: TRBV6-6
CDR3 DNA: TGTGCCGGCAGTTACTCGTCCGGGGGCGGTTCACCCCTCCACTTT
CDR3 protein: CAGSYSSGGGSPLHF

clone size: few
D gene: NA
J gene: TRBJ2-1
V gene: TRBV20-1
CDR3 DNA: TGCAGTACTAGTCCGGGGAAAAGCTCCTACAATGAGCAGTTCTTC
CDR3 protein: CSTSPGKSSYNEQFF

clone size: few
D gene: NA
J gene: TRBJ1-2
V gene: TRBV29-1
CDR3 DNA: TGCAGCGTTGAGATGAACAGGGACTATGGCTACACCTTC
CDR3 protein: CSVEMNRDYGYTF

clone size: NA
D gene: TRBD1
J gene: TRBJ1-2
V gene: TRBV2
CDR3 DNA: TGTGCCAGCAGTGTGGGAGAAACAGGGGTCTATGGCTACACCTTC
CDR3 protein: CASSVGETGVYGYTF

clone size: few
D gene: NA
J gene: TRBJ1-1
V gene: TRBV10-3
CDR3 DNA: TGTGCCATCAGTGTTCAGGAGGGGAACACTGAAGCTTTCTTT
CDR3 protein: CAISVQEGNTEAFF

clone size: NA
D gene: NA
J gene: TRBJ1-3
V gene: TRBV5-5
CDR3 DNA: TGTGCCAGCAGCTTGGTCGGCTCGGGGGAAGGAAACACCATATATTTT
CDR3 protein: CASSLVGSGEGNTIYF

clone size: few
D gene: NA
J gene: TRBJ1-1
V gene: TRBV30
CDR3 DNA: TGTGCCTGGTCCCCTGGAGGGCAGGGCATTTTAACTGAAGCTTTCTTT
CDR3 protein: CAWSPGGQGILTEAFF

clone size: many
D gene: TRBD2
J gene: TRBJ2-1
V gene: TRBV5-5
CDR3 DNA: TGTGCCAGCAGGCCGACTAGCGGGAGTGCTAATGAGCAGTTCTTC
CDR3 protein: CASRPTSGSANEQFF

clone size: NA
D gene: NA
J gene: TRBJ2-7
V gene: TRBV5-1
CDR3 DNA: TGCGCCAGCAGGCTACAGGCTCGTCCCGACGGCGAGCAGTACTTC
CDR3 protein: CASRLQARPDGEQYF

clone size: NA
D gene: NA
J gene: TRBJ2-1
V gene: TRBV20-1
CDR3 DNA: TGCAGTGCTAGAAAAGTTATGGAGTTCTTC
CDR3 protein: CSARKVMEFF

clone size: many
D gene: TRBD1
J gene: TRBJ2-7
V gene: TRBV29-1
CDR3 DNA: TGCAGCGTCGCCGACAGGGGAGGAGGGTACGAGCAGTACTTC
CDR3 protein: CSVADRGGGYEQYF

clone size: NA
D gene: NA
J gene: TRBJ2-7
V gene: TRBV14
CDR3 DNA: TGTGCCAGCAGCCTCCCGGGCACGCCGAGGGACGAGCAGTACTTC
CDR3 protein: CASSLPGTPRDEQYF

clone size: NA
D gene: TRBD2
J gene: TRBJ2-1
V gene: TRBV6-2/TRBV6-3
CDR3 DNA: TGTGCCAGCAGTCCCAGCGGGAGAGGAGTGAATGAGCAGTTCTTC
CDR3 protein: CASSPSGRGVNEQFF

clone size: NA
D gene: NA
J gene: TRBJ2-5
V gene: TRBV3-1
CDR3 DNA: TGTGCCAGCAGCCACATCAGGGACTACCAAGAGACCCAGTACTTC
CDR3 protein: CASSHIRDYQETQYF

clone size: few
D gene: NA
J gene: TRBJ2-2
V gene: TRBV25-1
CDR3 DNA: TGTGCCAGCAGTGCCCGGACTGTGAACACCGGGGAGCTGTTTTTT
CDR3 protein: CASSARTVNTGELFF

clone size: NA
D gene: TRBD2
J gene: TRBJ2-3
V gene: TRBV4-2
CDR3 DNA: TGTGCCAGCAGCCAACTTAGCGGGGGGGCAGATACGCAGTATTTT
CDR3 protein: CASSQLSGGADTQYF

clone size: NA
D gene: TRBD2
J gene: TRBJ2-7
V gene: TRBV30
CDR3 DNA: TGTACCTGGACGGGGACTAGCGGGCTCTTCTTCTCCTACGAGCAGTACTTC
CDR3 protein: CTWTGTSGLFFSYEQYF

clone size: few
D gene: NA
J gene: TRBJ2-7
V gene: TRBV2
CDR3 DNA: TGTGCCAGCAGAAAAAACAGGATAGGGACCTACGAGCAGTACTTC
CDR3 protein: CASRKNRIGTYEQYF

clone size: NA
D gene: NA
J gene: TRBJ2-1
V gene: TRBV24-1
CDR3 DNA: TGTGCCACCAGTGATTTTGACGGTTCAAAGCAGTTCTTC
CDR3 protein: CATSDFDGSKQFF

clone size: NA
D gene: NA
J gene: TRBJ2-2
V gene: TRBV29-1
CDR3 DNA: TGCAGCGTGGTGAACACCGGGGAGCTGTTTTTT
CDR3 protein: CSVVNTGELFF

clone size: few
D gene: TRBD2
J gene: TRBJ2-1
V gene: TRBV2
CDR3 DNA: TGTGCCAGCAGTGAATGGGCGGCTAGCGGGGGGGCTAAGCAGTTCTTC
CDR3 protein: CASSEWAASGGAKQFF

clone size: few
D gene: TRBD1
J gene: TRBJ1-1
V gene: TRBV7-2
CDR3 DNA: TGTGCCAGCAGCTTAAGCAGGGGGCGTTGGGAGGGAGCTTTCTTT
CDR3 protein: CASSLSRGRWEGAFF

clone size: NA
D gene: NA
J gene: TRBJ2-1
V gene: TRBV5-6
CDR3 DNA: TGTCCCAGCAGCTTGCGGGTCGAGCAGTTCTTC
CDR3 protein: CPSSLRVEQFF

clone size: few
D gene: TRBD2
J gene: TRBJ2-5
V gene: TRBV7-2
CDR3 DNA: TGTGCCAGCAGCTCCGGCCCCCCGGGAGGAGGTGGCGGGACCCAGTACTTC
CDR3 protein: CASSSGPPGGGGGTQYF

clone size: NA
D gene: NA
J gene: TRBJ1-5
V gene: TRBV5-6
CDR3 DNA: TGTGCCAGCAGCTGGGGGGTAGCCAATCAGCCCCAGCATTTT
CDR3 protein: CASSWGVANQPQHF

clone size: once
D gene: TRBD1
J gene: TRBJ2-5
V gene: TRBV9
CDR3 DNA: TGTGCCAGCAGCCCCCGGGACAGTCGTACAGAGACCCAGTACTTC
CDR3 protein: CASSPRDSRTETQYF

clone size: few
D gene: NA
J gene: TRBJ2-7
V gene: TRBV29-1
CDR3 DNA: TGCAGCGTTGAAGTGGAACTCTTAACGGGTGAGCAGTACTTC
CDR3 protein: CSVEVELLTGEQYF

clone size: NA
D gene: TRBD1
J gene: TRBJ1-4
V gene: TRBV2
CDR3 DNA: TGTGCCAGCAGCTATATTAAGACAGGGGGCTCGGATGAAAAACTGTTTTTT
CDR3 protein: CASSYIKTGGSDEKLFF

clone size: NA
D gene: TRBD2
J gene: TRBJ2-3
V gene: TRBV20-1
CDR3 DNA: TGCAGTGGGGGAGGGAGTATCACAGATACGCAGTATTTT
CDR3 protein: CSGGGSITDTQYF

clone size: few
D gene: TRBD1
J gene: TRBJ2-7
V gene: TRBV5-5
CDR3 DNA: TGTGCCAGCAGCTTCGGACAGGGGAGAACCTACGAGCAGTACTTC
CDR3 protein: CASSFGQGRTYEQYF

clone size: few
D gene: NA
J gene: TRBJ2-4
V gene: TRBV21-1
CDR3 DNA: TGTGCCAGCAACTCTAGCGGGAAAAAGACGCAAAACATTCAGTACTTC
CDR3 protein: CASNSSGKKTQNIQYF

clone size: NA
D gene: TRBD2
J gene: TRBJ2-7
V gene: TRBV2
CDR3 DNA: TGTGCCAGCAGTAGGACGACTAGCGGGGGGTACGGGCGGTACTTC
CDR3 protein: CASSRTTSGGYGRYF

clone size: NA
D gene: NA
J gene: TRBJ1-2
V gene: TRBV11-2
CDR3 DNA: TGTGCCAGCAGCTTAGAGGGAGTCAGCTACACCTTC
CDR3 protein: CASSLEGVSYTF

clone size: NA
D gene: NA
J gene: TRBJ2-2
V gene: TRBV12-5
CDR3 DNA: TGTGCTAGTGGCGCTGGGGGGATCGCGAACACCGGGGAGCTGTTTTTT
CDR3 protein: CASGAGGIANTGELFF

clone size: many
D gene: NA
J gene: TRBJ2-7
V gene: TRBV28
CDR3 DNA: TGTGCCAGCAGTCAGACAGCAATAACCTACGAGCAGTACTTC
CDR3 protein: CASSQTAITYEQYF

clone size: few
D gene: TRBD1
J gene: TRBJ2-5
V gene: TRBV28
CDR3 DNA: TGTGCCAGCAGGCTTAGACAGGGGGTTGGCAAAGAGACCCAGTACTTC
CDR3 protein: CASRLRQGVGKETQYF

clone size: NA
D gene: TRBD2
J gene: TRBJ2-3
V gene: TRBV13
CDR3 DNA: TGTGCCAGCAGCCCGACCGGGACTAAGTGGGATACGCAGTATTTT
CDR3 protein: CASSPTGTKWDTQYF

clone size: many
D gene: TRBD1
J gene: TRBJ1-2
V gene: TRBV12-5
CDR3 DNA: TGTGCTAGTGGTTTGGCGCTAGACAGGGTGAGAGGCTACACCTTC
CDR3 protein: CASGLALDRVRGYTF

clone size: NA
D gene: NA
J gene: TRBJ1-4
V gene: TRBV20-1
CDR3 DNA: TGCAGTGCTAGAGTTAGGCTTGTTAATGAAAAACTGTTTTTT
CDR3 protein: CSARVRLVNEKLFF

clone size: few
D gene: NA
J gene: TRBJ2-7
V gene: TRBV11-2
CDR3 DNA: TGTGCCAGCAGCCGAAGGCGGGGAAGCTCCTACGAGCAGTACTTC
CDR3 protein: CASSRRRGSSYEQYF

clone size: once
D gene: NA
J gene: TRBJ2-7
V gene: TRBV7-2
CDR3 DNA: TGTGCCAGCAGCCTAAGGGCAGGGGGGGACTACGAGCAGTACTTC
CDR3 protein: CASSLRAGGDYEQYF

clone size: many
D gene: NA
J gene: TRBJ2-7
V gene: TRBV12-3/TRBV12-4
CDR3 DNA: TGTGCCAGCAGTTTAGCGGACCACTACGAGCAGTACTTC
CDR3 protein: CASSLADHYEQYF

clone size: many
D gene: NA
J gene: TRBJ2-1
V gene: TRBV18
CDR3 DNA: TGTGCCAGCTCACCACCCTCCTCGGATGAGCAGTTCTTC
CDR3 protein: CASSPPSSDEQFF

clone size: few
D gene: TRBD2
J gene: TRBJ2-1
V gene: TRBV6-2/TRBV6-3
CDR3 DNA: TGTGCCAGCAGGCAAACCGGGACTAGCGGATACAATGAGCAGTTCTTC
CDR3 protein: CASRQTGTSGYNEQFF

clone size: NA
D gene: NA
J gene: TRBJ2-1
V gene: TRBV5-1
CDR3 DNA: TGCGCCAGCAGCTTCCTCCCAGGGTCCGATGAGCAGTTCTTC
CDR3 protein: CASSFLPGSDEQFF

clone size: few
D gene: NA
J gene: TRBJ1-2
V gene: TRBV5-1
CDR3 DNA: TGCGCCAGCAAGGATCCGGGACGAGGAGATGGCTACACCTTC
CDR3 protein: CASKDPGRGDGYTF